The rows below give T cell receptor beta chains drawn from one sample of a study of shared clonotypes between healthy human individuals. Clones were read by immunoSEQ multiplex PCR, and TCRdb kept only the in-frame ones, dropping some. This table has approximately 2,000,000 clones, 93% appearing once. Sequences were obtained from naive CD8+ T cells from PBMCs. The receptors here all came from a man between 18 and 35 years old in good health. Some clones in this sample may be carry-over from other donors' samples. The CDR3 runs from the conserved cysteine through the conserved F or W. A D gene is named only where the DNA matches it firmly. Some rows mark clone size as missing; the rest say once, few, many or name a class of expanded clone.

>TRBV30|12|.|TRBJ2-5|.
CAWTSDQETQYF
TGTGCCTGGACATCGGATCAAGAGACCCAGTACTTC
>TRBV11-2|15|.|TRBJ2-5|.
CASSLIRGAGETQYF
TGTGCCAGCAGCTTAATAAGGGGCGCGGGGGAGACCCAGTACTTC
>TRBV6-1|12|.|TRBJ1-1|once
CASSEGRPEAFF
TGTGCCAGCAGTGAAGGACGGCCAGAAGCTTTCTTT
>TRBV5-1|15|.|TRBJ2-7|.
CASSGPGTPTYEQYF
TGCGCCAGCAGCGGACCCGGGACTCCCACCTACGAGCAGTACTTC
>TRBV2|11|.|TRBJ2-1|.
CASSEGYEQFF
TGTGCCAGCAGTGAGGGCTATGAGCAGTTCTTC
>TRBV18|15|TRBD1|TRBJ2-1|.
CASSPQDRAYNEQFF
TGTGCCAGCTCACCACAGGACAGGGCCTACAATGAGCAGTTCTTC
>TRBV18|16|.|TRBJ2-1|.
CASSPNPSGVGNEQFF
TGTGCCAGCTCACCTAACCCCAGCGGTGTCGGCAATGAGCAGTTCTTC
>TRBV29-1|16|TRBD2|TRBJ2-3|.
CSVPGLAGGPTDTQYF
TGCAGCGTGCCGGGACTAGCGGGAGGGCCCACAGATACGCAGTATTTT
>TRBV11-2|14|.|TRBJ1-1|.
CASSVRDMNTEAFF
TGTGCCAGCAGCGTCAGGGACATGAACACTGAAGCTTTCTTT
>TRBV7-9|14|.|TRBJ2-7|.
CASSPEGSPYEQYF
TGTGCCAGCAGCCCCGAAGGCAGCCCCTACGAGCAGTACTTC
>TRBV5-8|15|TRBD2|TRBJ2-1|.
CASSWGLAGYNEQFF
TGTGCCAGCAGCTGGGGACTAGCGGGCTACAATGAGCAGTTCTTC
>TRBV7-9|14|.|TRBJ2-5|.
CASSFPAGQETQYF
TGTGCCAGCAGCTTTCCCGCAGGGCAAGAGACCCAGTACTTC
>TRBV9|16|TRBD2|TRBJ2-7|.
CASSPGAGTSGYEQYF
TGTGCCAGCAGCCCAGGGGCCGGGACTAGTGGCTACGAGCAGTACTTC
>TRBV6-5|13|TRBD1|TRBJ2-1|.
CANDRGTYNEQFF
TGTGCCAACGACAGGGGAACCTACAATGAGCAGTTCTTC
>TRBV7-9|12|.|TRBJ2-3|.
CASSPTTDTQYF
TGTGCCAGCAGCCCCACCACAGATACGCAGTATTTT
>TRBV5-4|13|.|TRBJ2-7|.
CASSPRGWNEQYF
TGTGCCAGCAGCCCCCGGGGGTGGAACGAGCAGTACTTC
>TRBV7-6|15|.|TRBJ2-7|.
CASSLAGVKFNEQYF
TGTGCCAGCAGCTTAGCAGGGGTGAAGTTCAACGAGCAGTACTTC
>TRBV4-1|17|TRBD2|TRBJ2-1|.
CASSQEPLAGAYNEQFF
TGCGCCAGCAGCCAAGAACCCCTAGCGGGAGCCTACAATGAGCAGTTCTTC
>TRBV9|17|TRBD2|TRBJ2-3|.
CASSGRLAGVGTDTQYF
TGTGCCAGCAGCGGGAGACTAGCGGGAGTGGGAACAGATACGCAGTATTTT
>TRBV2|14|.|TRBJ2-7|.
CASSESPGNYEQYF
TGTGCCAGCAGTGAATCTCCAGGGAACTACGAGCAGTACTTC
>TRBV2|16|.|TRBJ1-4|.
CASSEAPEGRGGKLFF
TGTGCCAGCAGTGAAGCCCCGGAGGGGCGAGGCGGAAAACTGTTTTTT
>TRBV9|15|TRBD1|TRBJ2-7|.
CASSAPGTGDYEQYF
TGTGCCAGCAGCGCCCCCGGGACAGGGGACTACGAGCAGTACTTC
>TRBV9|15|.|TRBJ1-4|.
CASSVDRDRDEKLFF
TGTGCCAGCAGCGTAGATCGCGACAGAGATGAAAAACTGTTTTTT
>TRBV4-1|15|.|TRBJ1-2|.
CASSQHTGRGDGYTF
TGCGCCAGCAGCCAACACACGGGAAGAGGAGATGGCTACACCTTC
>TRBV11-3|17|.|TRBJ1-2|.
CASSLDPDWGRGYGYTF
TGTGCCAGCAGCTTAGATCCGGACTGGGGGCGAGGATATGGCTACACCTTC
>TRBV6-6|12|.|TRBJ2-7|.
CASSYQGHEQYF
TGTGCCAGCAGTTACCAGGGGCACGAGCAGTACTTC
>TRBV6-1|15|TRBD1|TRBJ2-7|.
CASSEAWDRSYEQYF
TGTGCCAGCAGTGAAGCTTGGGACAGGAGCTACGAGCAGTACTTC
>TRBV13|15|TRBD1|TRBJ1-1|.
CASSLDRGLNTEAFF
TGTGCCAGCAGCTTGGACAGGGGGTTGAACACTGAAGCTTTCTTT
>TRBV5-1|18|TRBD2|TRBJ2-1|.
CASRVLAGELRSYNEQFF
TGCGCCAGCAGGGTACTAGCGGGAGAGCTCCGCTCCTACAATGAGCAGTTCTTC
>TRBV5-1|15|.|TRBJ2-1|.
CASSPDRNSYNEQFF
TGCGCCAGCAGCCCTGACAGGAACTCGTACAATGAGCAGTTCTTC
>TRBV29-1|14|TRBD1|TRBJ2-7|.
CSVESGQGTYEQYF
TGCAGCGTTGAATCGGGACAGGGAACCTACGAGCAGTACTTC
>TRBV7-9|16|.|TRBJ1-3|.
CASSSDMRDSGNTIYF
TGTGCCAGCAGCTCGGACATGAGGGACTCCGGGAACACCATATATTTT
>TRBV6-5|15|TRBD1|TRBJ2-3|.
CASSYGDRGADTQYF
TGTGCCAGCAGTTACGGCGACAGGGGCGCAGATACGCAGTATTTT
>TRBV10-1|15|TRBD2|TRBJ2-7|.
CASSTLLAVTYEQYF
TGCGCCAGCTCAACCCTACTAGCGGTCACCTACGAGCAGTACTTC
>TRBV6-1|11|.|TRBJ1-4|.
CASGRNEKLFF
TGTGCCAGCGGAAGGAATGAAAAACTGTTTTTT
>TRBV6-5|13|.|TRBJ2-3|.
CASSPLRTDTQYF
TGTGCCAGCAGTCCCCTAAGGACAGATACGCAGTATTTT